This record concerns one TCR beta chain sequence. Its antigen remains unidentified. This record comes from a study of blood T cells in healthy people across ages. Study-wide results and caveats: Changes seen in expanded clonotypes were possibly confounded by donor CMV status left unknown.

Sample-barcoded 5' priming and a J-beta primer mix drove a second PCR of roughly 6 to 12 cycles. TCRdb recomputed calls from the 5' RACE reads with MiXCR, one row per CDR3 protein. This sample has some 1.4 million distinct CDR3 sequences; roughly 40% occur once, and the top ten carry 7.9%. The V segment lost 6 bases and the J segment 3 bases; nucleotides outside the gene matches: 5. The CDR3 is 15 residues long. The V gene's germline CDR1 is MNHEY and CDR2 SVGAGI. V and J are TRBV6-5 and TRBJ2-4, with 10 bases lining up with TRBD2. The sequencing sample was made of blood. This clonotype originated in a woman aged 18-30 years in good health. The CDR3 nucleotides are TGTGCCAGCAGACTCACTAGCGGGGTCAAAAACATTCAGTACTTC. Its protein product is CASRLTSGVKNIQYF.